The subject of this entry is one TCR beta chain. This clone has only one observation. Its binding antigen is unknown. Base qualities are not provided; no much larger clone lies one nucleotide away. The data belong to a study of cytomegalovirus exposure and HLA in healthy donors (dated by TCRdb to about 2017). With respect to the entire study: An earlier analysis of 587 of the donors reported 276 Gb of sequence data and 117 million unique TCR beta sequences obtained from approximately 180 million T cells. The later analysis used no new phenotypic data to find candidate immune exposures, relying instead on TCR beta sequences and their occurrence across donors. The genetic ancestry cluster associated with self-reported Caucasian donors included 70% to 85% of the approximately 430 genotyped donors. Roughly 320 gigabases of sequencing data and 70 million to 95 million unique TCR sequences made up an early release that covered nearly 650 HLA-typed donors. A separate validation cohort of roughly 130 different subjects was used in addition to the roughly 640-subject first cohort. Because of strong linkage in the cohort, roughly 5 DR-DQ haplotypes were treated as single units for association and clustering. To study patterns of TCR occurrence, a later analysis re-analyzed previously published TCR beta repertoires from 600 to 750 donors and added high-resolution HLA genotyping. A later genetic analysis used genome-wide SNP genotypes for about 65% of the roughly 700 donors, treating that subset as a discovery cohort. Among roughly 400 genotyped donors of the cohort, an average of roughly 230,000 unique TCR beta nucleotide sequences was sequenced per donor, of which about 18% were non-productive. All discovery cohort repertoires had been generated using a single sequencing platform. The study aimed to test whether cataloging public T cell receptors could reveal signatures of past pathogen exposure. Typing coverage differed by locus: A, B, C, DRB1 and DQB1 were typed in roughly 620-630 donors, DQA1 in about 550, DPA1 in approximately 610, and DPB1 in around 490. In an earlier analysis of 500 to 650 of the donors, high-throughput TCR beta sequencing was used to judge whether each TCR beta V gene segment behaved as functional or pseudogenic. HLA typing covered class I and class II loci at four-digit resolution. Donor age, sex, ethnicity and CMV serostatus were compiled together with the repertoire data. The study used immunosequencing to profile the T cell repertoires of approximately 630 subjects and linked those repertoires to cytomegalovirus serostatus. To predict cytomegalovirus infection status, the study brought together high-throughput TCR immunosequencing, statistical association of individual TCRs with disease status, and machine learning.

The cohort was made up of approximately 700 healthy bone marrow donors. At the time of sampling, all cohort members were nominally healthy, though unrecorded immune exposures were likely present. The donor tested CMV seronegative, placing the donor among the 352 seronegative members of the cohort. A peripheral blood sample was provided by each donor, and peripheral blood mononuclear cells were used for TCR beta sequencing. The Qiagen DNeasy Blood Extraction Kit was used to extract genomic DNA from the blood cell samples. The library was built by means of the immunoSEQ multiplex PCR assay. The multiplex PCR relied on a mix of 60 forward primers for TCR Vbeta segments and 13 reverse primers for TCR Jbeta segments. The CDR3 region of rearranged TCR beta genes was amplified from genomic DNA with a multiplex PCR assay. Amplified TCR beta libraries were sequenced as 87-base-pair reads on the Illumina HiSeq System. Turning to the authors' computational methods: A later analysis counted approximately 74 million unique TCR beta chains across the roughly 700 repertoires, and roughly 10 million of these chains were shared by at least two donors. Raw reads were error-corrected and collapsed into unique sequences with a nearest-neighbor algorithm that merged closely related sequences to remove PCR and sequencing errors. To assign V, D and J gene segments, CDR3 sequences were aligned to IMGT reference sequences. For a sequence to be retained, a match of at least six nucleotides to both a V gene segment and a J gene segment was required. A rearrangement was called productive if the CDR3 had no stop codons and remained in frame with V and J, and every other rearrangement was called non-productive. CDR3 was defined by IMGT convention, running from the second conserved V-encoded cysteine to the conserved J-encoded phenylalanine. The earlier analysis of 550 to 650 of the donors excluded any sequence lacking an unambiguous match to a single V gene segment. An earlier analysis of over 450 of the donors classified V segments as functional when productive rearrangements were above 56.7% and as segregating when the standard deviation between donors was above 5%. A statistical classification framework was built for diagnosing cytomegalovirus status from the catalog of TCR beta chain sequences. In a later analysis, V and J genes were assigned by comparing TCR nucleotide sequences against IMGT/GENE-DB human TR gene sequences. A later analysis assigned CDR3 sequences and most-parsimonious VDJ recombination scenarios with the TCRdist pipeline. A later analysis defined each TCR beta chain by its CDR3 amino acid sequence plus V-gene family, and excluded reads lacking a unique V-gene family. In a later analysis, some 600 highly shared, low-generation-probability nucleotide sequences were removed to address suspected cross-contamination and a sequencing artifact. A later analysis calculated a clonal expansion index for each public chain from normalized within-repertoire ranks of inferred template counts. Generation probabilities in a later analysis came from a VDJ recombination model fitted to out-of-frame rearrangements, and those results were checked against IGoR. In a later analysis, hypergeometric tests were used to score TCR-TCR, TCR-HLA and TCR-CMV co-occurrence, with a repertoire-size bias correction applied to TCR pairs. To estimate false discovery rates, a later analysis permuted the HLA or CMV assignments 20 times. In a later analysis, co-occurring TCRs were grouped with DBSCAN, and TCRdist sequence similarity was added when clustering was performed within HLA-allele-positive subsets. For co-occurrence clustering, repertoires with fewer than 30,000 or more than 120,000 public chains were excluded, along with a handful of repertoires with anomalous nucleotide sharing. TCRdb stores this immuneACCESS table with in-frame sequences only. Part of the clones is absent; in the studies checked, under half of the shortfall reflects unresolved V genes, and no reason is known for the rest. D and trimming come from the DNA, and the V and J calls and clone size come from that table. A total of about 200,000 clones appear in this sample, roughly four fifths of them only once. The top ten hold more than 1.5% of the sample.

What the study reported, not specific to this receptor: V-gene and J-gene trimming of TCR beta chains was associated with a missense DCLRE1C variant in a later genetic analysis, and the association was replicated in an independent cohort. A cluster of highly shared sequence variants was judged likely to be a technical artifact of the sequencing pipeline. A later analysis found that HLA-associated TCR beta chains were more clonally expanded and had lower generation probabilities than equally common non-associated chains. A further reported finding was that TCR beta sequences accurately predicted the HLA-A and HLA-B alleles for most subjects in the first cohort. Linkage disequilibrium might explain the correlated functional status among segregating V segments, but an unknown experimental factor could not be ruled out. In the study, around 150 TCR beta chains were listed as associated with cytomegalovirus. Some IMGT-functional V segments, including TRBV6-2 and TRBV6-3, could not be told apart with the 87-base-pair reads, so those segments were excluded. Because HLA typing was unavailable for some donors at each locus, only the typed subset was used in association tests. Most CMV-associated TCR beta chains appeared to be HLA-restricted in a later analysis, and the HLA associations seemed to be driven largely by CMV exposure. In this cohort, only TCR beta chains were sequenced, and detectable features were limited by the absence of alpha or paired-chain data. A few of the identified cytomegalovirus-associated TCR beta chains were confirmed in vitro to be specific for cytomegalovirus antigens. At a false discovery rate of 0.05, a later analysis linked fewer than 20,000 TCR beta sequences to specific HLA alleles. For the cohort, immune exposure information was limited to CMV serostatus. While some public TCRs were present in many individuals, most TCR sequences turned up only very rarely across donors. A later genetic analysis reported fewer N-insertions in productive TCRs among donors in an Asian-associated ancestry cluster than the roughly 700-donor mean. Broadly in line with IMGT annotations, most TCR beta V segments showed up in productive rearrangements about 87% or about 30% of the time in an earlier analysis of around 600 of the donors. Strong co-occurrence of HLA alleles, especially DR and DQ, made assigning TCR associations to individual alleles difficult. The earlier analysis of fewer than 750 of the donors excluded roughly 17 rarely observed V segments, including chromosome 9 orphons, because counts were too low. The classifier was reported to diagnose cytomegalovirus status with high specificity and sensitivity in both the original cohort and the validation cohort. A later analysis found that TCR association rates varied across HLA loci, with DRB1 alleles showing the most associated TCRs and HLA-C alleles the fewest. The authors suggested that the approach could potentially be generalized to other disease states and immunological phenotypes. Presence/absence analyses assumed roughly uniform sequencing depth across donors, an assumption that may not hold. According to a later analysis, parvovirus B19, influenza, CMV and Epstein-Barr virus appeared linked to several top co-occurrence clusters.

V is reduced by 8 bases and J by 4 bases, leaving a spacing of 20 bases between them. Inclusive of the bounding cysteine and phenylalanine, the CDR3 is 15 residues long. The read is trimmed to its CDR3 DNA, 45 bases read in frame from base 1. CDR1 is given as MDHEN and CDR2 as SYDVKM, both from the germline V gene. The clonotype originates from a man younger than 35 in good health and CMV-seronegative. In this chain, TRBV28 is recombined with TRBJ1-1; perhaps TRBD1 is the D gene, with 6 bases matching. The specimen was PBMCs. The DNA sequence reads TGTGCCAGCCCCCCCGGGGGGGGCCGGGGCACTGAAGCTTTCTTT. This encodes CASPPGGGRGTEAFF.